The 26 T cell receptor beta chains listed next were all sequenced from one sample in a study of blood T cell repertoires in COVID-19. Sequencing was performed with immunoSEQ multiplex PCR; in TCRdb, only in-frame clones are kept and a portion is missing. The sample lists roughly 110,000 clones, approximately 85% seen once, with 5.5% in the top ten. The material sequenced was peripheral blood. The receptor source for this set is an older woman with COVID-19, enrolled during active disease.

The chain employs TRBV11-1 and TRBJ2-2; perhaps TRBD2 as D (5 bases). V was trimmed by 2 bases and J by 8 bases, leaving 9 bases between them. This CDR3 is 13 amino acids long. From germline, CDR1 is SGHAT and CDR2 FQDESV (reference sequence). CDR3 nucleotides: TGTGCCAGCAGCTTAACGAGGGAAGGGGAGCTGTTTTTT. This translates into CASSLTREGELFF.

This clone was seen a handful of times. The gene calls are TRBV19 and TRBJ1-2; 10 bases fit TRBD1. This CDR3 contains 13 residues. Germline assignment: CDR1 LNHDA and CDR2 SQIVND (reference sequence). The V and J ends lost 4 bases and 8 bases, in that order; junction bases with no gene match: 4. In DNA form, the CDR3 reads TGTGCCAGTAGTAGCGGACAGGGGGGCGGCTACACCTTC. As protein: CASSSGQGGGYTF.

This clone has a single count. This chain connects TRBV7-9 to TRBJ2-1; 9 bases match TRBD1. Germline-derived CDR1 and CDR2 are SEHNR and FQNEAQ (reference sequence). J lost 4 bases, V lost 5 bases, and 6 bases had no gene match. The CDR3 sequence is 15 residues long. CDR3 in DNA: TGTGCCAGCAGCCCAGCGGGACAGGGATACAATGAGCAGTTCTTC. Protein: CASSPAGQGYNEQFF.

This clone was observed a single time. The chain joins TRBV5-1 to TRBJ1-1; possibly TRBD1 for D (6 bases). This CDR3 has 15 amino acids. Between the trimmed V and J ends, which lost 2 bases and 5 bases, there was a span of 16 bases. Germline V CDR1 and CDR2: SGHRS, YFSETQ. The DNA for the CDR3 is TGCGCCAGCAGCTTTCGACCAGGGGAGAGGACTGAAGCTTTCTTT. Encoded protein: CASSFRPGERTEAFF.

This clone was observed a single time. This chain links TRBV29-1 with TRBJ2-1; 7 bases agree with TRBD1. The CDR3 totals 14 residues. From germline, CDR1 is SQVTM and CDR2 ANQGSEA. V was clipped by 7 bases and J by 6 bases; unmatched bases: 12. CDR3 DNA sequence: TGCAGCGGCGACGTATCAACAGGGGTCAATGAGCAGTTCTTC. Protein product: CSGDVSTGVNEQFF.

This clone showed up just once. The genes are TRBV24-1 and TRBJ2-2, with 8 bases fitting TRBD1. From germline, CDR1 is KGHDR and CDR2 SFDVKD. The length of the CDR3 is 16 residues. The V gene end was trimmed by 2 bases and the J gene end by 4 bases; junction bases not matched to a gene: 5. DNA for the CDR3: TGTGCCACCAGTGATTCGGACAGGGCTGGCACCGGGGAGCTGTTTTTT. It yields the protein CATSDSDRAGTGELFF.

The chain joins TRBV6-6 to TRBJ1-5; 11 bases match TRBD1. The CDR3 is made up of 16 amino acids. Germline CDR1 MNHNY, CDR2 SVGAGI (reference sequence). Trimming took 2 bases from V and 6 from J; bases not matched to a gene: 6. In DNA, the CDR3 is TGTGCCAGCAGTTACGCCGGGACAGGGGGTGGTCAGCCCCAGCATTTT. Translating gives CASSYAGTGGGQPQHF.

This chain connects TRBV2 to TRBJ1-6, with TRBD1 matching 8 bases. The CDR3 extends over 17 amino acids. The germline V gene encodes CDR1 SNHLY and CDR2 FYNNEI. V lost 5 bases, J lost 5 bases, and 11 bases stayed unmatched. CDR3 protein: CASSRTGSIIDNSPLHF. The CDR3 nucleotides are TGTGCCAGCAGTCGGACAGGGAGTATAATTGATAATTCACCCCTCCACTTT.

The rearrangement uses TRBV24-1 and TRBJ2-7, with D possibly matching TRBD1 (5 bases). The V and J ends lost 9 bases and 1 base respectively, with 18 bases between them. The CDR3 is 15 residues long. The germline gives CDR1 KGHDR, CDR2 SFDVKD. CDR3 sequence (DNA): TGTGCCACCCCCAAACGATGGGGCTATTCCTACGAGCAGTACTTC. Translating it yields CATPKRWGYSYEQYF.

CDR3 coding DNA: TGTGCCAGTCGTGGGAGCCATGAGCAGTTCTTC. Translation: CASRGSHEQFF. This chain links TRBV7-2 with TRBJ2-1; perhaps TRBD2 as D (5 bases). CDR1 SGHTA and CDR2 FQGNSA come from the germline V gene. The germline V and J ends were trimmed by 9 bases and 8 bases, with 11 bases remaining between them. The CDR3 length is 11 residues.

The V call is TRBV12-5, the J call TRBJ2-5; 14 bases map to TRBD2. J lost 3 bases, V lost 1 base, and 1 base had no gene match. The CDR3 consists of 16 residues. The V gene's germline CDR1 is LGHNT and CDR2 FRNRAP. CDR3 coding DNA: TGTGCTAGTGGTTTGGGACTAGCGGGGGGGGAAGAGACCCAGTACTTC. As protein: CASGLGLAGGEETQYF.

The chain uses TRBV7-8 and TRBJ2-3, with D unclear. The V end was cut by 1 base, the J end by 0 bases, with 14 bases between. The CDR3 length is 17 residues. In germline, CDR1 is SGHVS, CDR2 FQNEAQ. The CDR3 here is CASSLGAQASSTDTQYF. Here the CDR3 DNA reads TGTGCCAGCAGCTTAGGCGCGCAGGCCTCTAGCACAGATACGCAGTATTTT.

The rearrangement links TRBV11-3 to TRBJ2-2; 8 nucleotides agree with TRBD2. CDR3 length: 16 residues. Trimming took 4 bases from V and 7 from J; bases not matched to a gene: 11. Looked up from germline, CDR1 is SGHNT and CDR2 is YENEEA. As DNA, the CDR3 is TGTGCCAGCAGCTCCGGACTAGCACGCTCCGTCGGGGAGCTGTTTTTT. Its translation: CASSSGLARSVGELFF. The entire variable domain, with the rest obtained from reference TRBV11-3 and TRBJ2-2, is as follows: EAGVVQSPRYKIIEKKQPVAFWCNPISGHNTLYWYLQNLGQGPELLIRYENEEAVDDSQLPKDRFSAERLKGVDSTLKIQPAELGDSAVYLCASSSGLARSVGELFFGEGSRLTVL.

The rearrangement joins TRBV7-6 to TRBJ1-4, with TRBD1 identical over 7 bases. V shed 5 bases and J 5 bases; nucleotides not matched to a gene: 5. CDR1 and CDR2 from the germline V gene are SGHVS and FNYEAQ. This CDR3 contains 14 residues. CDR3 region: CASSLQGWNEKLFF. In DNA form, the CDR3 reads TGTGCCAGCAGCCTACAGGGGTGGAATGAAAAACTGTTTTTT.

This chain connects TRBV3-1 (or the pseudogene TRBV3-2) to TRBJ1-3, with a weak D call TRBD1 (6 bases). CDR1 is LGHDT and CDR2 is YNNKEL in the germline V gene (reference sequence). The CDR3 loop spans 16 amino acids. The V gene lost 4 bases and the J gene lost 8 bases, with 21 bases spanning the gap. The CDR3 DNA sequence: TGTGCCAGCAGCCCCCAATGGGAGGGGGACGGGGACACCATATATTTT. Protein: CASSPQWEGDGDTIYF.

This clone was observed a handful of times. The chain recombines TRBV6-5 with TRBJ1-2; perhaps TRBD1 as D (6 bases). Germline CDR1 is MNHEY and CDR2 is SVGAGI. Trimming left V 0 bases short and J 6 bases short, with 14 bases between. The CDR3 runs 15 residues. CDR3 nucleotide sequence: TGTGCCAGCAGTTACTCAGCGGGGGCGCTTGATGGCTACACCTTC. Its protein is CASSYSAGALDGYTF.

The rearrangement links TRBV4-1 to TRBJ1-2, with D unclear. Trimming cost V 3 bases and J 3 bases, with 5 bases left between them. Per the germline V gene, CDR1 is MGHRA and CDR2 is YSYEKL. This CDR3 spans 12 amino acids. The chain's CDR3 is CASSQGDYGYTF. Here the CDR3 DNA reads TGCGCCAGCAGCCAGGGAGACTATGGCTACACCTTC.

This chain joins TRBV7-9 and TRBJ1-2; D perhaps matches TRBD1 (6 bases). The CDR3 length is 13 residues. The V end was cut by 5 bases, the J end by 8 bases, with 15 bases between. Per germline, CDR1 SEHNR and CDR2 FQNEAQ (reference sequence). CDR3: CASSPAGVVGYTF. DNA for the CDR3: TGTGCCAGCAGCCCAGCAGGGGTGGTCGGCTACACCTTC.

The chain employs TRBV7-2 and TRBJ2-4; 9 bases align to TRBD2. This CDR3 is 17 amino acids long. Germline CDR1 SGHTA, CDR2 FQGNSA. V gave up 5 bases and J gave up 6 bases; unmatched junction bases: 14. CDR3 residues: CASSTPRGGAGGNIQYF. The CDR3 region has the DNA TGTGCCAGCAGCACTCCTCGCGGGGGGGCCGGGGGAAACATTCAGTACTTC.

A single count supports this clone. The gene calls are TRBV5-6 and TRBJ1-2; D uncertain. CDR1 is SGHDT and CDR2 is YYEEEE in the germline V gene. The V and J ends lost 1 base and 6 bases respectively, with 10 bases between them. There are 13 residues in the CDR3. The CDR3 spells CASSLLGVDGYTF. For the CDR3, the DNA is TGTGCCAGCAGCTTGCTGGGAGTCGATGGCTACACCTTC.

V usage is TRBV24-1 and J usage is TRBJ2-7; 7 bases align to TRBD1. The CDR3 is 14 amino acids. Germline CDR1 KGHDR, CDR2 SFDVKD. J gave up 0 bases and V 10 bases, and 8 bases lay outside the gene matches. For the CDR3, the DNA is TGTGCCACTTCCGGGACAGAGAGCTCCTACGAGCAGTACTTC. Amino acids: CATSGTESSYEQYF.

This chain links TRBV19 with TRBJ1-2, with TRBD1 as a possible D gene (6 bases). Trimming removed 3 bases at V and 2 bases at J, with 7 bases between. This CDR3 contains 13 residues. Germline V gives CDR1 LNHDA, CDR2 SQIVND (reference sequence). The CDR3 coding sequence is TGTGCCAGTAGTATGAGGGGGAACTATGGCTACACCTTC. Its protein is CASSMRGNYGYTF.

CDR3: CASSVDGVNTGELFF. The DNA of the CDR3 is TGTGCCAGCAGCGTTGACGGGGTAAACACCGGGGAGCTGTTTTTT. This chain uses TRBV6-4 with TRBJ2-2; maybe TRBD2 (5 bases). Trimming left V 6 bases short and J 2 bases short, with 13 bases between. This CDR3 is built from 15 residues. Germline CDR1 reads MRHNA; CDR2 reads SNTAGT.

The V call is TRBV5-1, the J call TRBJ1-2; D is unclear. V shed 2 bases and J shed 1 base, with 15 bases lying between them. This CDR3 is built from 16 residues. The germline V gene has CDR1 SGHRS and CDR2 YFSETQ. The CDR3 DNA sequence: TGCGCCAGCAGCTTACACGGACGGGAGGATAACTATGGCTACACCTTC. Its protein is CASSLHGREDNYGYTF.

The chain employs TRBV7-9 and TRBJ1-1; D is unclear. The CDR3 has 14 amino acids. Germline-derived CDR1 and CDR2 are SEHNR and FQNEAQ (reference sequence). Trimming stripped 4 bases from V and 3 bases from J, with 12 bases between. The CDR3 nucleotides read TGTGCCAGCAGCTCCCCCTCCCGTTACACTGAAGCTTTCTTT. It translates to CASSSPSRYTEAFF.

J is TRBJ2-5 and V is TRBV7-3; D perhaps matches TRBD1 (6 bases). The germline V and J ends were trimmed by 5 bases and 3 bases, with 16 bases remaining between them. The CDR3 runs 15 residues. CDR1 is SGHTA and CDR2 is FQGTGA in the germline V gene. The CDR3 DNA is TGTGCCAGCAGCCCCGGAACAGGGTTAGAAGAGACCCAGTACTTC. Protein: CASSPGTGLEETQYF.